The rows below give T cell receptor beta chains drawn from one sample of a study of blood T cell repertoires in COVID-19. TCRdb's table, derived via immunoSEQ multiplex PCR, lists solely in-frame clones and lacks some. The sample comprises roughly 150,000 clones, about 90% of which are singletons, and around 6.3% rests with the top ten. The sample taken for sequencing was peripheral blood. These receptors were obtained from an elderly man with acute or convalescent COVID-19. Each CDR3 is given with its conserved first and last residue. The D gene is left open where the match is weak. The listing skips clone size in some rows; elsewhere it reads once, few, many or a size class.

V: TRBV2; size: -; J: TRBJ2-5; D: -; CDR3: CASSVQSTGGTQYF; DNA: TGTGCCAGCAGTGTGCAAAGTACTGGCGGGACCCAGTACTTC
V: TRBV5-1; size: once; J: TRBJ1-1; D: -; CDR3: CASSGGMNTEAFF; DNA: TGCGCCAGCAGTGGGGGGATGAACACTGAAGCTTTCTTT
V: TRBV7-2; size: -; J: TRBJ1-5; D: TRBD1; CDR3: CASVQGAGQPQHF; DNA: TGTGCCAGCGTACAGGGGGCCGGCCAGCCCCAGCATTTT
V: TRBV28; size: -; J: TRBJ2-7; D: -; CDR3: CASSVPGTYEQYF; DNA: TGTGCCAGCAGTGTTCCGGGGACCTACGAGCAGTACTTC
V: TRBV5-4; size: -; J: TRBJ1-5; D: TRBD1; CDR3: CASSRQGSNQPQHF; DNA: TGTGCCAGCAGTCGACAGGGTAGCAATCAGCCCCAGCATTTT
V: TRBV5-3; size: -; J: TRBJ1-3; D: -; CDR3: CARSPGSGNTIYF; DNA: TGTGCCAGAAGCCCAGGCTCTGGAAACACCATATATTTT
V: TRBV5-8; size: -; J: TRBJ2-2; D: -; CDR3: CASSLEPQTGELFF; DNA: TGTGCCAGCAGCTTGGAACCTCAGACCGGGGAGCTGTTTTTT
V: TRBV12-3/TRBV12-4; size: -; J: TRBJ1-2; D: TRBD1; CDR3: CASRGQVGYGYTF; DNA: TGTGCCAGCAGGGGACAGGTCGGCTATGGCTACACCTTC
V: TRBV5-1; size: -; J: TRBJ1-4; D: -; CDR3: CASSLGVGEKLFF; DNA: TGCGCCAGCAGCTTAGGGGTGGGCGAAAAACTGTTTTTT
V: TRBV5-7; size: -; J: TRBJ2-7; D: TRBD2; CDR3: CASSLEGLAISEQYF; DNA: TGTGCCAGCAGCTTGGAGGGACTAGCCATCTCCGAGCAGTACTTC
V: TRBV2; size: -; J: TRBJ1-1; D: -; CDR3: CASRRRDTTRRAEAFF; DNA: TGTGCCAGCAGACGCCGGGACACAACTCGCCGGGCTGAAGCTTTCTTT
V: TRBV6-5; size: -; J: TRBJ1-1; D: TRBD1; CDR3: CASSYSGQGTEAFF; DNA: TGTGCCAGCAGTTACTCCGGACAGGGCACTGAAGCTTTCTTT
V: TRBV5-4; size: few; J: TRBJ2-3; D: TRBD2; CDR3: CASSPTSVTDTQYF; DNA: TGTGCCAGCAGCCCTACTAGCGTAACAGATACGCAGTATTTT
V: TRBV6-5; size: -; J: TRBJ2-2; D: TRBD1; CDR3: CAVTTGAGELFF; DNA: TGTGCGGTCACGACAGGGGCCGGGGAGCTGTTTTTT
V: TRBV20-1; size: -; J: TRBJ2-7; D: -; CDR3: CSASRLSYEQYF; DNA: TGCAGTGCTAGTCGACTTAGCTACGAGCAGTACTTC
V: TRBV2; size: -; J: TRBJ2-1; D: -; CDR3: CASRAATGPWNEQFF; DNA: TGTGCCAGCAGAGCTGCGACAGGTCCTTGGAATGAGCAGTTCTTC
V: TRBV28; size: -; J: TRBJ2-7; D: TRBD2; CDR3: CASSLSGTTMSYEQYF; DNA: TGTGCCAGCAGTTTGAGTGGGACTACGATGTCCTACGAGCAGTACTTC
V: TRBV5-1; size: many; J: TRBJ2-6; D: -; CDR3: CASSLAQIGARPGANVLTF; DNA: TGCGCCAGCAGCTTGGCCCAAATAGGGGCGCGTCCTGGGGCCAACGTCCTGACTTTC
V: TRBV12-5; size: -; J: TRBJ2-6; D: -; CDR3: CASGLVTSSGANVLTF; DNA: TGTGCTAGTGGTTTGGTAACCAGCTCTGGGGCCAACGTCCTGACTTTC
V: TRBV5-1; size: -; J: TRBJ1-2; D: -; CDR3: CASSLQDSSYGYTF; DNA: TGCGCCAGCAGCTTGCAGGACAGCTCCTATGGCTACACCTTC
V: TRBV28; size: few; J: TRBJ2-6; D: -; CDR3: CASSFDRHSGANVLTF; DNA: TGTGCCAGCAGTTTTGACAGGCACTCTGGGGCCAACGTCCTGACTTTC
V: TRBV7-3; size: -; J: TRBJ2-2; D: -; CDR3: CASSLFAAGTPSAGELFF; DNA: TGTGCCAGCAGCTTATTTGCTGCGGGAACGCCCTCGGCCGGGGAGCTGTTTTTT
V: TRBV5-8; size: -; J: TRBJ1-5; D: TRBD1; CDR3: CASSWGGQGRGQPQHF; DNA: TGTGCCAGCAGCTGGGGGGGACAGGGTCGTGGGCAGCCCCAGCATTTT
V: TRBV5-5; size: -; J: TRBJ2-7; D: -; CDR3: CASSLGGASAMQYF; DNA: TGTGCCAGCAGCTTGGGCGGGGCCTCCGCGATGCAGTACTTC
V: TRBV7-8; size: -; J: TRBJ2-1; D: TRBD2; CDR3: CASSLPSSGGSGQFF; DNA: TGTGCCAGCAGCCTCCCCAGTAGCGGGGGGTCGGGGCAGTTCTTC
V: TRBV14; size: -; J: TRBJ2-1; D: TRBD2; CDR3: CASSQVGLAVDEQFF; DNA: TGTGCCAGCAGCCAAGTGGGACTAGCGGTCGATGAGCAGTTCTTC
V: TRBV11-2; size: -; J: TRBJ2-5; D: TRBD2; CDR3: CASSLVLAGLETQYF; DNA: TGTGCCAGCAGCTTAGTTCTAGCGGGATTGGAGACCCAGTACTTC
V: TRBV6-5; size: once; J: TRBJ1-5; D: -; CDR3: CASSYSKGVQPQHF; DNA: TGTGCCAGCAGTTACTCGAAAGGGGTTCAGCCCCAGCATTTT
V: TRBV7-6; size: -; J: TRBJ2-2; D: -; CDR3: CASSRTTGTNTGELFF; DNA: TGTGCCAGCAGCAGAACAACTGGGACTAACACCGGGGAGCTGTTTTTT
V: TRBV27; size: -; J: TRBJ1-2; D: TRBD1; CDR3: CASRLKARTGETHGYTF; DNA: TGTGCCAGCAGACTTAAGGCCCGGACAGGGGAGACTCATGGCTACACCTTC
V: TRBV27; size: -; J: TRBJ1-4; D: TRBD1; CDR3: CASSNRTGRNEKLFF; DNA: TGTGCCAGCAGTAACCGGACAGGGAGGAATGAAAAACTGTTTTTT
V: TRBV28; size: -; J: TRBJ2-7; D: TRBD2; CDR3: CASNGGVYEQYF; DNA: TGTGCCAGCAATGGGGGGGTCTACGAGCAGTACTTC
V: TRBV7-9; size: -; J: TRBJ1-1; D: -; CDR3: CASSNTMNTEAFF; DNA: TGTGCCAGCAGCAACACCATGAACACTGAAGCTTTCTTT
V: TRBV3-1/TRBV3-2; size: -; J: TRBJ2-5; D: TRBD2; CDR3: CASSFRLAEETQYF; DNA: TGTGCCAGCAGCTTCCGACTAGCGGAAGAGACCCAGTACTTC
V: TRBV5-4; size: few; J: TRBJ1-2; D: TRBD1; CDR3: CASSSGQDYGYTF; DNA: TGTGCCAGCAGCTCGGGACAGGACTATGGCTACACCTTC
V: TRBV4-2; size: -; J: TRBJ2-2; D: TRBD2; CDR3: CASSQEGLAVSAGELFF; DNA: TGTGCCAGCAGCCAAGAGGGACTAGCGGTATCCGCCGGGGAGCTGTTTTTT
V: TRBV6-5; size: -; J: TRBJ2-7; D: -; CDR3: CASRVDGSSYEQYF; DNA: TGTGCCAGCAGGGTAGACGGGAGCTCCTACGAGCAGTACTTC
V: TRBV10-3; size: -; J: TRBJ1-1; D: -; CDR3: CAISESAANTEAFF; DNA: TGTGCCATCAGTGAGTCGGCGGCGAACACTGAAGCTTTCTTT
V: TRBV28; size: once; J: TRBJ1-5; D: -; CDR3: CASSLFSTGGSNQPQHF; DNA: TGTGCCAGCAGTTTATTTTCGACAGGAGGTAGCAATCAGCCCCAGCATTTT
V: TRBV6-5; size: -; J: TRBJ2-3; D: -; CDR3: CASSSVGRADTQYF; DNA: TGTGCCAGCAGTTCGGTGGGGCGCGCAGATACGCAGTATTTT
V: TRBV5-4; size: -; J: TRBJ2-7; D: TRBD1; CDR3: CASSPGQSSYEQYF; DNA: TGTGCCAGCAGCCCGGGACAGTCTTCCTACGAGCAGTACTTC
V: TRBV28; size: -; J: TRBJ1-2; D: -; CDR3: CASSFERIYGYTF; DNA: TGTGCCAGCAGTTTCGAGAGAATCTATGGCTACACCTTC
V: TRBV3-1/TRBV3-2; size: -; J: TRBJ1-4; D: TRBD1; CDR3: CASSPRQGAGEKLFF; DNA: TGTGCCAGCAGCCCGCGACAGGGGGCAGGTGAAAAACTGTTTTTT
V: TRBV3-1/TRBV3-2; size: -; J: TRBJ2-4; D: TRBD1; CDR3: CASSRRQGLTKNIQYF; DNA: TGTGCCAGCAGTCGAAGACAGGGCTTGACCAAAAACATTCAGTACTTC
V: TRBV2; size: -; J: TRBJ1-5; D: -; CDR3: CASSADSPYNQPQHF; DNA: TGTGCCAGCAGTGCGGACAGTCCGTACAATCAGCCCCAGCATTTT
V: TRBV6-5; size: -; J: TRBJ1-5; D: -; CDR3: CASSFNRNDQPQHF; DNA: TGTGCCAGCAGTTTCAACAGGAACGATCAGCCCCAGCATTTT
V: TRBV19; size: once; J: TRBJ1-2; D: TRBD1; CDR3: CASSTFAGQEDGYTF; DNA: TGTGCCAGTAGTACCTTTGCCGGACAGGAGGATGGCTACACCTTC
V: TRBV28; size: -; J: TRBJ1-3; D: -; CDR3: CASGGGRGRNTIYF; DNA: TGTGCCAGCGGAGGGGGGAGGGGAAGAAACACCATATATTTT
V: TRBV3-1/TRBV3-2; size: -; J: TRBJ1-1; D: TRBD1; CDR3: CTDRANTEAFF; DNA: TGTACTGACAGGGCGAACACTGAAGCTTTCTTT
V: TRBV5-3; size: -; J: TRBJ2-7; D: TRBD1; CDR3: CARSEAGGSYEQYF; DNA: TGTGCCAGAAGCGAAGCAGGGGGCTCCTACGAGCAGTACTTC
V: TRBV6-5; size: -; J: TRBJ2-1; D: TRBD2; CDR3: CASHASGRSYNEQFF; DNA: TGTGCCAGCCACGCTAGCGGGAGGTCCTACAATGAGCAGTTCTTC
V: TRBV4-1; size: -; J: TRBJ2-3; D: -; CDR3: CASSQDLSGTDTQYF; DNA: TGCGCCAGCAGCCAAGATCTGAGCGGCACAGATACGCAGTATTTT
V: TRBV6-2/TRBV6-3; size: -; J: TRBJ1-6; D: -; CDR3: CASSTTPSPLHF; DNA: TGTGCCAGCAGCACAACCCCGTCACCCCTCCACTTT
V: TRBV24-1; size: -; J: TRBJ1-5; D: -; CDR3: CATSDPGEGSNQPQHF; DNA: TGTGCCACCAGTGATCCAGGGGAAGGAAGCAATCAGCCCCAGCATTTT
V: TRBV14; size: -; J: TRBJ1-2; D: -; CDR3: CASSPAGGNRGYTF; DNA: TGTGCCAGCAGCCCCGCAGGAGGGAACCGAGGCTACACCTTC
V: TRBV10-1; size: -; J: TRBJ1-4; D: TRBD1; CDR3: CASSEGRTGSNEKLFF; DNA: TGCGCCAGCAGTGAAGGGCGGACAGGGAGCAATGAAAAACTGTTTTTT
V: TRBV6-1; size: once; J: TRBJ1-5; D: TRBD1; CDR3: CASSERGDSSQPQHF; DNA: TGTGCCAGCAGTGAAAGGGGGGACAGTTCCCAGCCCCAGCATTTT
V: TRBV6-5; size: -; J: TRBJ2-6; D: -; CDR3: CASTKNRSGANVLTF; DNA: TGTGCCAGCACCAAGAACAGATCTGGGGCCAACGTCCTGACTTTC
V: TRBV7-8; size: -; J: TRBJ2-7; D: -; CDR3: CASRSGLTPGEQYF; DNA: TGTGCCAGCAGGAGCGGACTGACTCCGGGGGAGCAGTACTTC
V: TRBV10-2; size: -; J: TRBJ2-1; D: TRBD2; CDR3: CASSEGREGLSQFF; DNA: TGCGCCAGCAGTGAAGGGCGGGAGGGCCTCTCTCAGTTCTTC